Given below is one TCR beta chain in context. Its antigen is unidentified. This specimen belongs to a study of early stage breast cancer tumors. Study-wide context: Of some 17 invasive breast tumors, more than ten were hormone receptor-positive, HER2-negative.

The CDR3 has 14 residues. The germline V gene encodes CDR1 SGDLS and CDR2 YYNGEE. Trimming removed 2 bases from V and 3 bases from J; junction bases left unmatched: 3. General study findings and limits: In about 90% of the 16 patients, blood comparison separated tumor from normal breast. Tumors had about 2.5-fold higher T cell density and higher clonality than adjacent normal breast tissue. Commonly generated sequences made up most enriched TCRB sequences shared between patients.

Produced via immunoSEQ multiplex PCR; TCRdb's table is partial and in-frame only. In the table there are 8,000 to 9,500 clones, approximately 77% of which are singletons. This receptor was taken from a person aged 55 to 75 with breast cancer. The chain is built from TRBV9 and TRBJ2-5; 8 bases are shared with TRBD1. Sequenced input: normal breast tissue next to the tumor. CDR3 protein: CASSVGTGEETQYF. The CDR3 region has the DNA TGTGCCAGCAGCGTCGGGACAGGTGAAGAGACCCAGTACTTC.